The 12 T cell receptor beta chains below come from one sample, sequenced in a study of cytomegalovirus exposure and HLA in healthy donors. The PCR made use of 60 Vbeta and 13 Jbeta primers. Sequencing used immunoSEQ multiplex PCR; TCRdb keeps in-frame clones, though not all of them. The data contain 55,000 to 85,000 clones, roughly 68% of them singletons. Sequencing used PBMCs. The receptor set was obtained from a woman between 50 and 59 years old in good health and CMV-seronegative.

J is TRBJ1-5 and V is TRBV6-4, with unresolved D. V was cut by 0 bases and J by 9 bases, with 9 bases left in between. In germline, CDR1 is MRHNA, CDR2 SNTAGT. The CDR3 runs to 13 residues. In nucleotides, the CDR3 is TGTGCCAGCAGTGACTCGATTGCCGGGCCCCAGCATTTT. It yields the protein CASSDSIAGPQHF.

The count of this clone is one. The gene calls are TRBV5-1 and TRBJ1-2; D call uncertain. Trimming cost V 0 bases and J 6 bases, with 12 bases left between them. The CDR3 is 14 residues long. CDR1 is SGHRS and CDR2 is YFSETQ in the germline V gene. CDR3 sequence reads: CASSLGSGYNGYTF. The CDR3 coding sequence is TGCGCCAGCAGCTTGGGCTCGGGGTATAATGGCTACACCTTC.

This chain uses TRBV6-5 with TRBJ1-2; the match to TRBD1 covers 9 bases. The CDR3 is 12 amino acids. Germline V lookup: CDR1 MNHEY, CDR2 SVGAGI. After removal of 5 bases from V and 7 bases from J, the junction contained 2 bases not matched to a gene. The CDR3 loop reads CASSRGQGGYTF. The CDR3 region has the DNA TGTGCCAGCAGTAGGGGACAGGGTGGCTACACCTTC.

The chain joins TRBV5-3 to TRBJ2-1; possible D gene TRBD2, 6 bases. TRBV5-3 is marked as an open reading frame, function uncertain. CDR3 size: 16 residues. Trimming pared 0 bases from V and 0 bases from J, leaving 10 bases between. Here the CDR3 reads CARSLGLASSYNEQFF. The CDR3 region has the DNA TGTGCCAGAAGCTTGGGGCTAGCGAGCTCCTACAATGAGCAGTTCTTC.

V usage is TRBV25-1 and J usage is TRBJ2-1; D remains ambiguous. V was shortened by 6 bases and J by 6 bases, with 21 bases between the two germline ends. Germline-derived CDR1 and CDR2 are MGHDK and SYGVNS. CDR3 size: 16 residues. The CDR3 sequence is CASRPGSNARGNEQFF. CDR3 DNA: TGTGCCAGCAGGCCCGGTAGTAACGCCCGAGGCAATGAGCAGTTCTTC.

The rearrangement uses TRBV28 and TRBJ1-4; D might be TRBD1 (6 bases). Trimming shortened V by 2 bases and J by 6 bases, and 16 bases separated the two germline ends. The V gene's germline CDR1 is MDHEN and CDR2 SYDVKM. There are 16 residues in the CDR3. Here the CDR3 DNA reads TGTGCCAGCAGTTTAAGTAGGGGGGGCCTAGATGAAAAACTGTTTTTT. Residues: CASSLSRGGLDEKLFF.

The rearrangement uses TRBV4-3 and TRBJ2-1; D perhaps matches TRBD1 (6 bases). CDR1 is LGHNA and CDR2 is YSLEER in the germline V gene. The length of the CDR3 is 15 residues. V was pared by 0 bases and J by 15 bases, with 21 bases between. CDR3 coding DNA: TGCGCCAGCAGCCAAGACCTAGTATACAGGGAAAAACGGTTCTTC. Its translation: CASSQDLVYREKRFF.

The rearrangement joins TRBV2 to TRBJ2-7; D gene uncertain. The CDR3 has 14 residues. Germline V CDR1 and CDR2: SNHLY, FYNNEI. V was cut by 7 bases and J by 0 bases, with 13 bases left in between. CDR3 in amino acids: CASITKMSSYEQYF. In DNA, the CDR3 is TGTGCCAGCATCACCAAGATGAGCTCCTACGAGCAGTACTTC.

This clone turned up a few times. The chain recombines TRBV19 with TRBJ1-2; no reliable D call. CDR3 length: 11 residues. Germline assignment: CDR1 LNHDA and CDR2 SQIVND (reference sequence). The V and J ends lost 6 bases and 2 bases respectively, with 4 bases between them. CDR3 sequence reads: CASSRNYGYTF. For the CDR3, the DNA is TGTGCCAGTAGCAGGAACTATGGCTACACCTTC.

The J gene is TRBJ2-3, the V gene TRBV18; TRBD2 aligns across 7 bases. Trimming removed 1 base from V and 0 bases from J; junction bases left unmatched: 4. Germline V lookup: CDR1 KGHSH, CDR2 LQKENI. This CDR3 contains 16 residues. The CDR3 loop is CASSPLGLPSTDTQYF. The DNA for the CDR3 is TGTGCCAGCTCACCACTGGGACTACCAAGCACAGATACGCAGTATTTT.

This rearrangement joins TRBV9 to TRBJ2-1, with D possibly matching TRBD2 (5 bases). With 7 bases removed from V and 8 bases from J, the gap between germline ends came to 19 bases. CDR3 length equals 14 residues. CDR1 SGDLS and CDR2 YYNGEE come from the germline V gene. CDR3 in DNA: TGTGCCAGCTCCTCGCTCGGGGTCACCGATGAGCAGTTCTTC. It yields the protein CASSSLGVTDEQFF.

V is TRBV29-1 and J is TRBJ1-1, with a possible D match to TRBD1 (6 bases). Germline CDR1 SQVTM, CDR2 ANQGSEA. The CDR3 extends over 13 amino acids. V was pared by 6 bases and J by 2 bases, with 13 bases between. The CDR3 protein is CSVSTGPNTEAFF. The CDR3 DNA is TGCAGCGTCTCGACAGGACCTAACACTGAAGCTTTCTTT.